The 20 T cell receptor beta chains below were found in one sample sequenced in a study of technical replicates of blood from a handful of donors. Using immunoSEQ multiplex PCR, the repertoire was profiled, and TCRdb retains in-frame clones only, with some absent. The sample lists roughly 100,000 clones; less than 96% were seen once. Source material: T cells isolated from PBMCs. The receptors originated from a human donor in good health.

The chain joins TRBV28 to TRBJ2-7; D might be TRBD2 (6 bases). V was cut by 8 bases and J by 6 bases, with 17 bases left in between. The CDR3 runs 13 residues. CDR1 and CDR2 (germline): MDHEN, SYDVKM. CDR3 in amino acids: CASAGLGPGEQYF. CDR3 DNA sequence: TGTGCCAGCGCGGGATTAGGCCCCGGCGAGCAGTACTTC.

This clone has a single count. V and J are TRBV7-9 and TRBJ2-1; 12 bases are a match to TRBD2. CDR3 size: 15 residues. The junction had 9 bases not matched to a gene; V was cut back by 5 bases and J by 10 bases. The V gene's germline CDR1 is SEHNR and CDR2 FQNEAQ (reference sequence). The chain's CDR3 is CASSAMTSGRWEQFF. The CDR3 DNA reads as TGTGCCAGCAGCGCGATGACTAGCGGGAGATGGGAGCAGTTCTTC.

V gene TRBV9 combines with J gene TRBJ1-1, with TRBD1 identical over 7 bases. The V segment lost 6 bases and the J segment 1 base; nucleotides outside the gene matches: 12. The CDR3 sequence is 16 residues long. Per the germline V gene, CDR1 is SGDLS and CDR2 is YYNGEE. The CDR3 DNA follows: TGTGCCAGCACGCCTTTCGCCGGGACAGCGAACACTGAAGCTTTCTTT. It translates to CASTPFAGTANTEAFF.

The rearrangement uses TRBV5-4 and TRBJ1-1, with 12 bases lining up with TRBD1. CDR1 and CDR2 from the germline V gene are SGHNT and YYREEE (reference sequence). This CDR3 has 14 amino acids. Trimming at V came to 3 bases and at J to 3 bases, leaving 0 bases not matched to a gene. In DNA, the CDR3 is TGTGCCAGCAGCTGGGACAGGGGGCACACTGAAGCTTTCTTT. Its protein is CASSWDRGHTEAFF.

This clone was seen only once. The rearrangement uses TRBV10-3 and TRBJ1-2; 8 nucleotides match TRBD1. Per germline, CDR1 ENHRY and CDR2 SYGVKD. The CDR3 contains 14 residues. V lost 6 bases to trimming and J lost 8 bases; unmatched junction nucleotides: 11. CDR3 in DNA: TGTGCCATCAGCGGACAGGGTTCCGATTTGGGCTACACCTTC. Residues: CAISGQGSDLGYTF.

Only one count was recorded for this clone. V is TRBV10-3 and J is TRBJ2-1, with D possibly TRBD2 on 5 matching bases. V was trimmed by 3 bases and J by 3 bases, leaving 12 bases between them. The CDR3 runs to 15 residues. CDR1 is ENHRY, CDR2 SYGVKD, per germline. Written as DNA, the CDR3 is TGTGCCATCAGTGAATGGACTTCCTTCTACAATGAGCAGTTCTTC. Translation: CAISEWTSFYNEQFF.

The J gene is TRBJ2-5, the V gene TRBV7-2, with 14 bases identical to TRBD2. Trimming at V came to 5 bases and at J to 0 bases, leaving 8 bases not matched to a gene. The length of the CDR3 is 18 residues. Per germline, CDR1 SGHTA and CDR2 FQGNSA. In nucleotides, the CDR3 is TGTGCCAGCAGCCTGGGACTAGCGGGAGATCCGTACCAAGAGACCCAGTACTTC. Its protein product is CASSLGLAGDPYQETQYF.

This chain connects TRBV4-2 to TRBJ2-6; D is perhaps TRBD1 (5 bases). V lost 2 bases and J 1 base, leaving 12 bases between the germline ends. Germline CDR1 and CDR2: LGHNA and YNFKEQ. The CDR3 contains 17 residues. The CDR3 nucleotides read TGTGCCAGCAGCCAACTGACAGACTTTTCTGGGGCCAACGTCCTGACTTTC. Translated, it gives CASSQLTDFSGANVLTF.

The V call is TRBV7-9, the J call TRBJ2-3, with D uncertain. The CDR3 spans 15 residues. V shed 5 bases and J shed 2 bases, with 14 bases lying between them. CDR1 is SEHNR and CDR2 is FQNEAQ in the germline V gene (reference sequence). For the CDR3, the DNA is TGTGCCAGCAGCCTTTACCGCGATAACACAGATACGCAGTATTTT. Translation gives CASSLYRDNTDTQYF. Looking up the rest from reference TRBV7-9 and TRBJ2-3 gives the full variable domain: DTGVSQNPRHKITKRGQNVTFRCDPISEHNRLYWYRQTLGQGPEFLTYFQNEAQLEKSRLLSDRFSAERPKGSFSTLEIQRTEQGDSAMYLCASSLYRDNTDTQYFGPGTRLTVL.

This chain's CDR3 is CASSQDLGGRALADTQYF. DNA for the CDR3: TGCGCCAGCAGCCAAGATCTCGGGGGGAGGGCCTTGGCAGATACGCAGTATTTT. V usage is TRBV4-1 and J usage is TRBJ2-3; 7 bases match TRBD2. V shed 0 bases, J shed 4 bases, and the junction held 13 bases outside the gene matches. The CDR3 totals 18 residues. The germline V gene encodes CDR1 MGHRA and CDR2 YSYEKL.

This sequence joins TRBV9 and TRBJ1-2; TRBD1 aligns across 11 bases. CDR3 length: 16 amino acids. Looked up from germline, CDR1 is SGDLS and CDR2 is YYNGEE. The ends lost 3 bases at V and 7 bases at J; junction bases unmatched: 11. In nucleotides, the CDR3 is TGTGCCAGCAGCGAGCAAATAGGACAGGGGGCGCGTGGCTACACCTTC. Protein: CASSEQIGQGARGYTF.

The rearrangement links TRBV19 to TRBJ2-6, with D possibly matching TRBD1 (5 bases). V lost 8 bases to trimming and J lost 0 bases, with 11 bases between them. This CDR3 has 15 amino acids. Germline V gene data show CDR1 as LNHDA and CDR2 as SQIVND (reference sequence). Here the CDR3 reads CASGDSFSGANVLTF. Here the CDR3 DNA reads TGTGCCAGTGGAGACAGTTTCTCTGGGGCCAACGTCCTGACTTTC.

This clone was recorded only once. The chain couples TRBV7-9 to TRBJ2-3; 7 bases match TRBD2. The V segment lost 4 bases and the J segment 0 bases; nucleotides outside the gene matches: 4. The CDR3 loop spans 15 amino acids. Germline V CDR1 and CDR2: SEHNR, FQNEAQ (reference sequence). CDR3 coding DNA: TGTGCCAGCAGCTCCTATAGCGGGAGCACAGATACGCAGTATTTT. Translated: CASSSYSGSTDTQYF.

The CDR3 loop reads CASSSWTSTGELFF. CDR3 nucleotide sequence: TGCGCCAGCAGCTCATGGACTAGTACCGGGGAGCTGTTTTTT. This chain uses TRBV5-1 with TRBJ2-2, with TRBD2 identical over 7 bases. V was pared by 3 bases and J by 5 bases, with 4 bases of the junction left unmatched. This CDR3 contains 14 residues. The germline CDR1 and CDR2 sequences are SGHRS and YFSETQ.

The V and J genes are TRBV7-8 and TRBJ2-1; TRBD2 matches at 9 bases. The J segment lost 4 bases and the V segment lost 3 bases, leaving 4 bases of the junction unmatched. CDR3 length: 15 residues. In germline, CDR1 is SGHVS, CDR2 FQNEAQ. The CDR3 region is CASSFSGSHYNEQFF. CDR3 in DNA: TGTGCCAGCAGCTTTAGCGGGAGTCATTACAATGAGCAGTTCTTC.

CDR3 amino acids: CASSQAPRDTQYF. CDR3 DNA: TGCGCCAGCAGCCAAGCCCCTCGAGATACGCAGTATTTT. V and J are TRBV4-1 and TRBJ2-3; D remains ambiguous. Germline CDR1 and CDR2: MGHRA and YSYEKL. CDR3 length equals 13 residues. Trimming cost V 1 base and J 5 bases, with 7 bases left between them.

The V gene is TRBV28, the J gene TRBJ2-7; 8 bases are a match to TRBD1. The CDR3 sequence is 16 residues long. Per the germline V gene, CDR1 is MDHEN and CDR2 is SYDVKM. V shed 4 bases and J 4 bases; nucleotides not matched to a gene: 12. CDR3 sequence: CASSYIPGQGDYEQYF. CDR3 in DNA: TGTGCCAGCAGTTATATACCAGGACAGGGAGATTACGAGCAGTACTTC.

The chain uses TRBV19 and TRBJ1-2, with D possibly TRBD1 on 5 matching bases. Trimming left V 1 base short and J 0 bases short, with 15 bases between. The CDR3 is 17 residues long. In germline, CDR1 is LNHDA, CDR2 SQIVND (reference sequence). The CDR3 loop is CASSIGETDTANYGYTF. CDR3 nucleotides: TGTGCCAGTAGTATAGGTGAGACAGACACTGCTAACTATGGCTACACCTTC. Drawing the rest from reference TRBV19 and TRBJ1-2, the complete variable domain is DGGITQSPKYLFRKEGQNVTLSCEQNLNHDAMYWYRQDPGQGLRLIYYSQIVNDFQKGDIAEGYSVSREKKESFPLTVTSAQKNPTAFYLCASSIGETDTANYGYTFGSGTRLTVV.

The rearrangement uses TRBV7-9 and TRBJ2-4, with D possibly being TRBD2 (5 bases). Germline V gives CDR1 SEHNR, CDR2 FQNEAQ (reference sequence). The length of the CDR3 is 14 residues. V was clipped by 8 bases and J by 0 bases, with 11 bases between them. CDR3 residues: CASLDGLAKNIQYF. CDR3 coding DNA: TGTGCCAGCCTCGATGGACTAGCCAAAAACATTCAGTACTTC.

This chain links TRBV18 with TRBJ2-7, with 9 nucleotides matching TRBD2. CDR1 is KGHSH, CDR2 LQKENI, per germline. CDR3 length: 15 residues. The J segment lost 4 bases and the V segment lost 5 bases, leaving 9 bases of the junction unmatched. The CDR3 protein is CASSVYSGSWYEQYF. As DNA, the CDR3 is TGTGCCAGCTCAGTTTATAGCGGGAGTTGGTACGAGCAGTACTTC.